What follows are 30 T cell receptor beta chains derived from one specimen sequenced in a study of T cell repertoires in cytomegalovirus infection. These receptors have no known antigen. TCRdb called the reads again in MiXCR, with one record for every CDR3 protein. The sample lists roughly 730,000 distinct CDR3 sequences, roughly 33% seen once, with 18% in the top ten. This material consisted of cultured PBMCs, taken from culture after CMV antigen stimulation. The receptors were gathered from a human donor in good health (CMV status not recorded). Some clones in this sample may be carry-over from other donors' samples.

This clonotype has a count of ten or more. The chain is built from TRBV7-2 and TRBJ1-3; no reliable D call. The germline V gene encodes CDR1 SGHTA and CDR2 FQGNSA. Trimming took 9 bases from V and 2 from J, leaving 11 bases between them. The CDR3 sequence is 13 residues long. This CDR3 is CASGSETGNTIYF. CDR3 DNA sequence: TGTGCCAGTGGGTCGGAGACTGGAAACACCATATATTTT.

The chain is built from TRBV7-2 and TRBJ2-7, with a weak D call TRBD2 (5 bases). Germline V gene sequence: CDR1 SGHTA, CDR2 FQGNSA. CDR3 size: 15 residues. V was clipped by 0 bases and J by 4 bases, with 13 bases between them. CDR3 amino acids: CASSLALGRTYEQYF. The CDR3 DNA sequence: TGTGCCAGCAGCTTAGCGCTCGGCAGGACTTACGAGCAGTACTTC.

V usage is TRBV4-1 and J usage is TRBJ1-5, with D perhaps TRBD1 (5 bases). This CDR3 spans 17 amino acids. Trimming took off 1 base at V and 4 bases at J, with 17 bases between the two ends. The germline V gene has CDR1 MGHRA and CDR2 YSYEKL. CDR3 in amino acids: CASSQAGPGRTNQPQHF. CDR3 coding DNA: TGCGCCAGCAGCCAAGCGGGACCCGGACGGACAAATCAGCCCCAGCATTTT.

The gene calls are TRBV6-2 or TRBV6-3 and TRBJ1-1, with 9 bases aligning to TRBD1. Per germline, CDR1 MNHEY and CDR2 SVGEGT. This CDR3 is built from 16 residues. With 5 bases clipped from V and 3 bases from J, the junction kept 10 bases outside the gene matches. CDR3: CASSPRMGQGDTEAFF. The DNA of the CDR3 is TGTGCCAGCAGTCCCAGGATGGGACAGGGCGACACTGAAGCTTTCTTT.

This CDR3 is CASSTELRGSGLAGAVEQFF. Here the CDR3 DNA reads TGTGCCAGCAGCACAGAGTTAAGGGGGTCGGGACTAGCGGGAGCTGTTGAGCAGTTCTTC. The chain uses TRBV7-2 and TRBJ2-1; 14 nucleotides match TRBD2. Germline loops: CDR1 SGHTA, CDR2 FQGNSA. This CDR3 is 20 amino acids long. V lost 5 bases to trimming and J lost 9 bases; unmatched junction nucleotides: 21.

The chain carries TRBV20-1 and TRBJ2-5; D gene ambiguous. CDR1 is DFQATT, CDR2 SNEGSKA, per germline (reference sequence). CDR3 length equals 13 residues. V lost 5 bases to trimming and J lost 1 base, with 11 bases between them. The CDR3 sequence is CSAPPSTQETQYF. DNA of the CDR3: TGCAGTGCTCCCCCCAGCACCCAAGAGACCCAGTACTTC.

The table lists this clonotype with many counts. V usage is TRBV7-2 and J usage is TRBJ2-3; D unresolved. Germline V lookup: CDR1 SGHTA, CDR2 FQGNSA. V was cut by 1 base and J by 0 bases, with 8 bases left in between. This CDR3 region has 15 residues. For the CDR3, the DNA is TGTGCCAGCAGCTTAGGACACTCTAGCACAGATACGCAGTATTTT. This codes for CASSLGHSSTDTQYF.

This clonotype came up a few times. V is TRBV9 and J is TRBJ2-3; a weak D match, TRBD1 (6 bases). Deletions cut 0 bases from V and 3 bases from J, with 11 bases between. The CDR3 is 15 residues long. The germline gives CDR1 SGDLS, CDR2 YYNGEE. CDR3 residues: CASSVEQGRTDTQYF. CDR3 in DNA: TGTGCCAGCAGCGTAGAACAGGGCCGAACAGATACGCAGTATTTT.

At least ten counts were recorded for this clonotype. The chain recombines TRBV7-2 with TRBJ2-5; D is uncertain. Between the trimmed V and J ends, which lost 6 bases and 1 base, there was a span of 15 bases. This CDR3 is built from 15 residues. The germline V gene encodes CDR1 SGHTA and CDR2 FQGNSA. The CDR3 DNA sequence: TGTGCCAGCAGTCCGCGACCCCTTATCCAAGAGACCCAGTACTTC. Protein product: CASSPRPLIQETQYF. The full variable domain, with the rest looked up from reference TRBV7-2 and TRBJ2-5, is GAGVSQSPSNKVTEKGKDVELRCDPISGHTALYWYRQSLGQGLEFLIYFQGNSAPDKSGLPSDRFSAERTGGSVSTLTIQRTQQEDSAVYLCASSPRPLIQETQYFGPGTRLLVL.

This clonotype was counted a few times. The CDR3, as DNA: TGTGCCAGCAGCGGACCTGGGACGGTATATGGCTACACCTTC. This codes for CASSGPGTVYGYTF. The chain has TRBV25-1 and TRBJ1-2; a weak D match, TRBD1 (5 bases). Germline V lookup: CDR1 MGHDK, CDR2 SYGVNS. Deletions cut 6 bases from V and 5 bases from J, with 16 bases between. The CDR3 is 14 residues long.

This chain uses TRBV5-6 with TRBJ1-2, with 7 bases fitting TRBD1. CDR1 and CDR2 from the germline V gene are SGHDT and YYEEEE. J gave up 2 bases and V 6 bases, and 7 bases lay outside the gene matches. The CDR3 sequence is 14 residues long. CDR3 sequence: CASTVTGQNYGYTF. The CDR3 nucleotides are TGTGCCAGCACCGTGACAGGGCAGAACTATGGCTACACCTTC.

This clonotype has just a few counts. The chain links TRBV2 to TRBJ2-7, with TRBD1 matching over 7 bases. V was pared by 0 bases and J by 2 bases, with 7 bases of the junction left unmatched. The CDR3 runs 16 residues. Germline loops: CDR1 SNHLY, CDR2 FYNNEI. The DNA of the CDR3 is TGTGCCAGCAGTGAAGCTAGGGGGCGTCGGGCCTACGAGCAGTACTTC. Amino acid sequence: CASSEARGRRAYEQYF.

About this clonotype itself: The junction does not match germline at one end; this may be a read error. This chain joins TRBV7-2 and TRBJ2-3; D call uncertain. The CDR3 consists of 14 residues. CDR1 is SGHTA, CDR2 FQGNSA, per germline. CDR3 residues: CASSPRLSADTQFF. CDR3 in DNA: TGTGCCAGCAGCCCTCGTTTATCCGCAGATACGCAGTTTTTT.

This clonotype was counted ten times or more. The rearrangement links TRBV6-5 to TRBJ2-7; a possible D gene is TRBD2 (5 bases). The germline V gene has CDR1 MNHEY and CDR2 SVGAGI. The CDR3 is 13 amino acids. V was pared by 5 bases and J by 3 bases, with 11 bases between. CDR3 nucleotides: TGTGCCAGCAGTAGGACTGGGTTCTACGAGCAGTACTTC. Translation: CASSRTGFYEQYF.

The chain uses TRBV7-2 and TRBJ1-5; the D is unclear. Per germline, CDR1 SGHTA and CDR2 FQGNSA. This CDR3 has 14 amino acids. V was clipped by 2 bases and J by 4 bases, with 9 bases between them. CDR3 sequence: CASSLNIWNQPQHF. In DNA, the CDR3 is TGTGCCAGCAGCTTAAACATCTGGAATCAGCCCCAGCATTTT. Full variable domain (outside the CDR3, taken from reference TRBV7-2 and TRBJ1-5): GAGVSQSPSNKVTEKGKDVELRCDPISGHTALYWYRQSLGQGLEFLIYFQGNSAPDKSGLPSDRFSAERTGGSVSTLTIQRTQQEDSAVYLCASSLNIWNQPQHFGDGTRLSIL.

The chain links TRBV19 to TRBJ1-5, with unresolved D. Trimming removed 3 bases at V and 6 bases at J, with 18 bases between. CDR1 and CDR2 (germline): LNHDA, SQIVND (reference sequence). The CDR3 spans 16 residues. As DNA, the CDR3 is TGTGCCAGTAGTATCTCCGGAGAGCCGGGAGGTCAGCCCCAGCATTTT. It yields the protein CASSISGEPGGQPQHF.

The rearrangement joins TRBV4-2 to TRBJ2-1; 7 nucleotides align to TRBD2. The CDR3 length is 16 residues. Germline V CDR1 and CDR2: LGHNA, YNFKEQ. The trim removed 8 bases at V and 4 bases at J, leaving 14 bases unmatched. The CDR3 sequence is CASGSLRAGVYNEQFF. CDR3 nucleotide sequence: TGTGCCAGCGGCTCCCTCCGTGCGGGGGTATACAATGAGCAGTTCTTC.

The chain carries TRBV28 and TRBJ2-7, with unresolved D. V lost 5 bases and J 10 bases, leaving 18 bases between the germline ends. The CDR3 runs 13 residues. Looked up from germline, CDR1 is MDHEN and CDR2 is SYDVKM. For the CDR3, the DNA is TGTGCCAGCAGTCCAACCCCGGAACGGGCCCAGTACTTC. This codes for CASSPTPERAQYF.

This clonotype occurred many times. V is TRBV7-2 and J is TRBJ2-5; TRBD2 matches at 7 bases. CDR1 and CDR2 from the germline V gene are SGHTA and FQGNSA. The CDR3 covers 14 residues. V shed 3 bases, J shed 5 bases, and the junction held 6 bases outside the gene matches. The CDR3 spells CASSFERGEETQYF. In DNA form, the CDR3 reads TGTGCCAGCAGCTTTGAACGGGGGGAGGAGACCCAGTACTTC.

This chain joins TRBV7-8 and TRBJ2-7, with a weak D call TRBD1 (5 bases). V was shortened by 0 bases and J by 3 bases, with 12 bases between the two germline ends. Germline CDR1 SGHVS, CDR2 FQNEAQ. The CDR3 is 15 amino acids. CDR3: CASSLAGREIYEQYF. The DNA for the CDR3 is TGTGCCAGCAGCTTAGCGGGCAGGGAAATCTACGAGCAGTACTTC.

This clonotype was seen a few times. This chain links TRBV20-1 with TRBJ1-2; TRBD1 agrees at 7 bases. The V segment lost 3 bases and the J segment 0 bases; nucleotides outside the gene matches: 16. Germline-derived CDR1 and CDR2 are DFQATT and SNEGSKA (reference sequence). The CDR3 loop spans 18 amino acids. DNA for the CDR3: TGCAGTGCTAGTGTAAAGACAGGGAAGCCATTCGCTAACTATGGCTACACCTTC. Protein product: CSASVKTGKPFANYGYTF.

V usage is TRBV7-6 and J usage is TRBJ2-2; D is possibly TRBD2 (6 bases). The V gene lost 8 bases and the J gene lost 6 bases, with 22 bases spanning the gap. There are 16 residues in the CDR3. Germline CDR1 SGHVS, CDR2 FNYEAQ. CDR3 nucleotides: TGTGCCAGCTTCCCCCTCCCGGGGGAAGGAGCCGGGGAGCTGTTTTTT. It codes for CASFPLPGEGAGELFF.

This clonotype came up a few times. The chain links TRBV4-1 to TRBJ2-1, with D perhaps matching TRBD2 (6 bases). CDR1 and CDR2 (germline): MGHRA, YSYEKL. Trimming took off 2 bases at V and 14 bases at J, with 19 bases between the two ends. This CDR3 spans 14 amino acids. The CDR3 nucleotides read TGCGCCAGCAGCCAAACCCCGACTAGTGTAGAGGAGTTCTTC. It specifies CASSQTPTSVEEFF.

To note about this clonotype: This sequence may be a read error, since a much larger clone differs from it by one base. The chain recombines TRBV7-2 with TRBJ1-1; possible D gene TRBD1, 5 bases. The length of the CDR3 is 14 residues. Germline V lookup: CDR1 SGHTA, CDR2 FQGNSA. V was cut by 6 bases and J by 3 bases, with 14 bases left in between. CDR3 sequence: CTSRPGMVDTEAFF. The DNA of the CDR3 is TGTACCAGCAGACCAGGGATGGTAGACACTGAAGCTTTCTTT.

The gene calls are TRBV19 and TRBJ1-1; the D gene is possibly TRBD1 (6 bases). The CDR3 has 14 residues. V was trimmed by 3 bases and J by 2 bases, leaving 10 bases between them. Germline-derived CDR1 and CDR2 are LNHDA and SQIVND (reference sequence). CDR3 in amino acids: CASSIRGYNTEAFF. CDR3 nucleotides: TGTGCCAGTAGTATCAGGGGTTACAACACTGAAGCTTTCTTT.

This clonotype occurred a few times. V and J are TRBV20-1 and TRBJ2-7, with a weak D call TRBD1 (5 bases). V was trimmed by 3 bases and J by 3 bases, leaving 9 bases between them. The CDR3 totals 12 residues. Looked up from germline, CDR1 is DFQATT and CDR2 is SNEGSKA (reference sequence). The CDR3 loop reads CSASGAHYEQYF. The CDR3 DNA is TGCAGTGCTAGTGGGGCACACTACGAGCAGTACTTC.

The chain combines TRBV15 with TRBJ1-2; D is possibly TRBD1 (5 bases). Trimming shortened V by 0 bases and J by 6 bases, and 11 bases separated the two germline ends. Germline CDR1 reads LNHNV; CDR2 reads YYDKDF (reference sequence). This CDR3 spans 14 amino acids. Written as DNA, the CDR3 is TGTGCCACCAGCAGAGATCGGGGGGGGGATGGCTACACCTTC. Amino acid sequence: CATSRDRGGDGYTF.

This chain links TRBV7-8 with TRBJ1-3; D is unresolved. The V and J ends lost 1 base and 2 bases respectively, with 9 bases between them. Looked up from germline, CDR1 is SGHVS and CDR2 is FQNEAQ. The CDR3 covers 15 residues. CDR3 sequence reads: CASSLGPAAGNTIYF. Written as DNA, the CDR3 is TGTGCCAGCAGCTTAGGACCGGCGGCTGGAAACACCATATATTTT.

The chain uses TRBV19 and TRBJ2-1; D uncertain. The V end lost 3 bases, the J end lost 6 bases, and 21 bases lay between the germline ends. The germline V gene encodes CDR1 LNHDA and CDR2 SQIVND (reference sequence). The CDR3 extends over 17 amino acids. The CDR3 loop reads CASSITGVVAQGNEQFF. CDR3 bases: TGTGCCAGTAGTATTACGGGCGTCGTGGCCCAAGGCAATGAGCAGTTCTTC.

J is TRBJ2-3 and V is TRBV25-1; TRBD2 matches 8 bases. Losses at the gene ends were 7 bases for V and 3 bases for J; bases not matched to a gene: 6. In germline, CDR1 is MGHDK, CDR2 SYGVNS. The CDR3 loop spans 14 amino acids. CDR3 in amino acids: CASIPSGRTDTQYF. The DNA for the CDR3 is TGTGCCAGCATTCCCAGCGGGAGAACAGATACGCAGTATTTT.